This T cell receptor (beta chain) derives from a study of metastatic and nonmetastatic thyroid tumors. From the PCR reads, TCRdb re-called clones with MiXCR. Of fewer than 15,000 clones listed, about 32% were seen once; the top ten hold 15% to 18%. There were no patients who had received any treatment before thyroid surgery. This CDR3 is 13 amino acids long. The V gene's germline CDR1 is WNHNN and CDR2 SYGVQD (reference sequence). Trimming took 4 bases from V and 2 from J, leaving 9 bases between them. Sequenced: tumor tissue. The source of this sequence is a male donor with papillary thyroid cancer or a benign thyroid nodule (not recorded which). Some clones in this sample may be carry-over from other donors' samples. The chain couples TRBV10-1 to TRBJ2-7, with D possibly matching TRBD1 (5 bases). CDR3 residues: CASSGSGTYEQYF. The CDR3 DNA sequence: TGCGCCAGCAGTGGATCAGGGACCTACGAGCAGTACTTC.